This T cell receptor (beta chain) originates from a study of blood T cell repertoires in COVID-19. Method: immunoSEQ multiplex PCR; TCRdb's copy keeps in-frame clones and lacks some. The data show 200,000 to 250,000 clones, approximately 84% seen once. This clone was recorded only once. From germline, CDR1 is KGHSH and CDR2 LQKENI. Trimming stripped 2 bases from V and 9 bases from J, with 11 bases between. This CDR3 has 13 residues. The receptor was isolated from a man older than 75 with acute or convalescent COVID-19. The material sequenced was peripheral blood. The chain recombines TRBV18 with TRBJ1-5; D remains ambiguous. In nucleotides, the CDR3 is TGTGCCAGCTCACCAGGAGGAACCGGGCCCCAGCATTTT. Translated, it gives CASSPGGTGPQHF.